What follows are 22 T cell receptor beta chains derived from one specimen sequenced in a study of T cell changes during pregnancy in multiple sclerosis. Clones were sequenced by immunoSEQ multiplex PCR, and TCRdb holds only the in-frame ones, with some missing. The profile shows 30,000 to 35,000 clones, roughly 91% of them singletons. The sample in question was CD8+ T cells from peripheral blood mononuclear cells, obtained before pregnancy. Receptor source: a female donor with multiple sclerosis, enrolled in a pregnancy study.

The rearrangement links TRBV2 to TRBJ1-4; 7 bases are shared with TRBD1. CDR1 and CDR2 from the germline V gene are SNHLY and FYNNEI. The CDR3 length is 16 residues. Trimming at V came to 5 bases and at J to 5 bases, leaving 11 bases not matched to a gene. Here the CDR3 reads CASSRFRQGQNEKLFF. The CDR3 nucleotides read TGTGCCAGCAGTCGATTTCGACAGGGCCAAAATGAAAAACTGTTTTTT. Using reference TRBV2 and TRBJ1-4 for the parts outside the CDR3, the full variable domain is EPEVTQTPSHQVTQMGQEVILRCVPISNHLYFYWYRQILGQKVEFLVSFYNNEISEKSEIFDDQFSVERPDGSNFTLKIRSTKLEDSAMYFCASSRFRQGQNEKLFFGSGTQLSVL.

The chain recombines TRBV28 with TRBJ2-2, with D possibly matching TRBD1 (5 bases). The CDR3 is 14 residues long. CDR1 MDHEN and CDR2 SYDVKM come from the germline V gene. The ends were cut back, 2 bases at V and 2 bases at J, with 6 bases in the middle. The CDR3 DNA follows: TGTGCCAGCAGTTTAACAGGAAACACCGGGGAGCTGTTTTTT. This encodes CASSLTGNTGELFF.

The CDR3 sequence is CASSFYAGELFF. The CDR3 DNA sequence: TGTGCCAGCAGCTTCTATGCCGGGGAGCTGTTTTTT. The rearrangement joins TRBV7-9 to TRBJ2-2; D gene uncertain. The CDR3 runs to 12 residues. V lost 3 bases, J lost 6 bases, and 5 bases lay in between. Germline V gene sequence: CDR1 SEHNR, CDR2 FQNEAQ (reference sequence).

This chain joins TRBV27 and TRBJ1-1, with D perhaps TRBD1 (6 bases). With 4 bases removed from V and 0 bases from J, the gap between germline ends came to 9 bases. In germline, CDR1 is MNHEY, CDR2 SMNVEV (reference sequence). The CDR3 runs to 14 residues. CDR3 coding DNA: TGTGCCAGCAGTTACAGGGCCATGAACACTGAAGCTTTCTTT. This sequence encodes CASSYRAMNTEAFF.

This clone was seen more than once but under ten times. This chain connects TRBV21-1 to TRBJ1-6; TRBD1, the table's D call, lacks a check against the DNA. TRBV21-1 is flagged as a pseudogene. This CDR3 has 15 residues. CDR3 bases: TGTGCCAGCAGCAAGTTGGCAGGGGGGACTTCACCCCTCCACTTT. Its protein is CASSKLAGGTSPLHF.

CDR3 sequence: CASSRGRGLGQPQHF. CDR3 sequence (DNA): TGTGCCAGCAGCCGGGGCAGGGGGCTCGGTCAGCCCCAGCATTTT. The chain recombines TRBV5-5 with TRBJ1-5; 8 bases line up with TRBD1. The CDR3 length is 15 residues. Germline-derived CDR1 and CDR2 are SGHKS and YYEKEE (reference sequence). Losses at the gene ends were 4 bases for V and 6 bases for J; bases not matched to a gene: 9.

The rearrangement links TRBV18 to TRBJ1-1; 11 nucleotides line up with TRBD1. The germline V gene encodes CDR1 KGHSH and CDR2 LQKENI. Trimming removed 4 bases from V and 0 bases from J; junction bases left unmatched: 4. The CDR3 runs to 16 residues. CDR3 nucleotide sequence: TGTGCCAGCTCACTTGGACAGGGGGCAATGAACACTGAAGCTTTCTTT. Amino acids: CASSLGQGAMNTEAFF.

This chain connects TRBV2 to TRBJ2-1, with 12 bases lining up with TRBD2. This CDR3 spans 14 amino acids. Trimming removed 7 bases from V and 7 bases from J; junction bases left unmatched: 5. From germline, CDR1 is SNHLY and CDR2 FYNNEI. The CDR3 DNA is TGTGCCAGCAACCTAGCGGGGGGGCAGAATGAGCAGTTCTTC. This translates into CASNLAGGQNEQFF. The full variable domain, with the rest looked up from reference TRBV2 and TRBJ2-1, is EPEVTQTPSHQVTQMGQEVILRCVPISNHLYFYWYRQILGQKVEFLVSFYNNEISEKSEIFDDQFSVERPDGSNFTLKIRSTKLEDSAMYFCASNLAGGQNEQFFGPGTRLTVL.

The chain has TRBV5-5 and TRBJ2-2; 9 positions match TRBD1. V trimming: 4 bases; J trimming: 7 bases; junction bases outside the gene matches: 5. The CDR3 covers 14 residues. CDR1 is SGHKS, CDR2 YYEKEE, per germline (reference sequence). CDR3 in DNA: TGTGCCAGCAGCCGGGACAGGGCTGACGGGGAGCTGTTTTTT. It specifies CASSRDRADGELFF. The full variable domain, with the rest looked up from reference TRBV5-5 and TRBJ2-2, is DAGVTQSPTHLIKTRGQQVTLRCSPISGHKSVSWYQQVLGQGPQFIFQYYEKEERGRGNFPDRFSARQFPNYSSELNVNALLLGDSALYLCASSRDRADGELFFGEGSRLTVL.

This rearrangement joins TRBV30 to TRBJ1-1, with D maybe TRBD1 (5 bases). The V end was cut by 4 bases, the J end by 4 bases, with 13 bases between. This CDR3 has 13 amino acids. Germline V gene data show CDR1 as GTSNPN and CDR2 as SVGIG (reference sequence). CDR3 residues: CAWTPGSATEAFF. CDR3 DNA: TGTGCCTGGACCCCAGGGTCGGCCACTGAAGCTTTCTTT.

This rearrangement joins TRBV15 to TRBJ2-3; 15 positions agree with TRBD2. Per the germline V gene, CDR1 is LNHNV and CDR2 is YYDKDF (reference sequence). The ends lost 1 base at V and 4 bases at J; junction bases unmatched: 0. The CDR3 covers 16 residues. The CDR3 bases are TGTGCCACCAGCAGAGGGACTAGCGGGGGGGCAGATACGCAGTATTTT. Amino acids: CATSRGTSGGADTQYF. The variable domain in full, with the rest retrieved from reference TRBV15 and TRBJ2-3, is DAMVIQNPRYQVTQFGKPVTLSCSQTLNHNVMYWYQQKSSQAPKLLFHYYDKDFNNEADTPDNFQSRRPNTSFCFLDIRSPGLGDTAMYLCATSRGTSGGADTQYFGPGTRLTVL.

The J gene is TRBJ2-3, the V gene TRBV21-1; TRBD1 is the table's D call, not checked against the DNA. TRBV21-1 is an annotated pseudogene. The CDR3 spans 16 residues. For the CDR3, the DNA is TGTGCCAGCAGCCCCCAGGCAGGGTTAAGCACAGATACGCAGTATTTT. Protein: CASSPQAGLSTDTQYF.

The chain couples TRBV13 to TRBJ1-2, with D maybe TRBD1 (6 bases). Per the germline V gene, CDR1 is PRHDT and CDR2 is FYEKMQ (reference sequence). There are 15 residues in the CDR3. Trimming took 5 bases from V and 3 from J, leaving 16 bases between them. The CDR3 nucleotides are TGTGCCAGCAGCCCAACCTCGGCAGGGGACTATGGCTACACCTTC. As protein: CASSPTSAGDYGYTF.

This clone is a singleton in its sample. The genes are TRBV7-9 and TRBJ1-2; 9 bases are shared with TRBD1. Trimming took 5 bases from V and 5 from J; bases not matched to a gene: 9. This CDR3 comprises 15 residues. The V gene's germline CDR1 is SEHNR and CDR2 FQNEAQ (reference sequence). Here the CDR3 reads CASSPALDRGYGYTF. CDR3 sequence (DNA): TGTGCCAGCAGCCCCGCCCTAGACAGGGGGTATGGCTACACCTTC.

The chain employs TRBV28 and TRBJ2-7; D call uncertain. V was clipped by 8 bases and J by 4 bases, with 12 bases between them. CDR1 is MDHEN and CDR2 is SYDVKM in the germline V gene. The CDR3 loop spans 12 amino acids. In DNA form, the CDR3 reads TGTGCCAGCGGGTTTCAGGTGTACGAGCAGTACTTC. Protein: CASGFQVYEQYF.

The V gene is TRBV28, the J gene TRBJ1-1, with a weak D call TRBD1 (6 bases). This CDR3 spans 15 amino acids. CDR1 is MDHEN, CDR2 SYDVKM, per germline. Trimming removed 2 bases from V and 3 bases from J, with 13 bases in between. The CDR3 sequence: CASSLHREGDTEAFF. The CDR3 coding sequence is TGTGCCAGCAGTTTACACAGGGAGGGCGACACTGAAGCTTTCTTT.

The chain uses TRBV19 and TRBJ1-1, with 9 nucleotides matching TRBD1. The ends lost 4 bases at V and 6 bases at J; junction bases unmatched: 6. The germline V gene encodes CDR1 LNHDA and CDR2 SQIVND (reference sequence). CDR3 length equals 14 residues. DNA for the CDR3: TGTGCCAGTAGTAGGACAGGGGAGAGGGCTGAAGCTTTCTTT. Protein sequence: CASSRTGERAEAFF. The full variable domain, rest sourced from reference TRBV19 and TRBJ1-1, is DGGITQSPKYLFRKEGQNVTLSCEQNLNHDAMYWYRQDPGQGLRLIYYSQIVNDFQKGDIAEGYSVSREKKESFPLTVTSAQKNPTAFYLCASSRTGERAEAFFGQGTRLTVV.

J is TRBJ2-2 and V is TRBV5-4; 9 bases map to TRBD2. CDR1 is SGHNT, CDR2 YYREEE, per germline (reference sequence). J lost 6 bases, V lost 0 bases, and 6 bases had no gene match. The CDR3 extends over 16 amino acids. The CDR3 region is CASSLGAGGPAGELFF. In nucleotides, the CDR3 is TGTGCCAGCAGCTTGGGGGCGGGGGGGCCGGCCGGGGAGCTGTTTTTT.

This clone was recorded many times. The rearrangement joins TRBV6-1 to TRBJ2-1; 7 nucleotides agree with TRBD2. This CDR3 comprises 14 residues. Unmatched junction bases numbered 5, after V lost 5 bases and J lost 4 bases. Germline-derived CDR1 and CDR2 are MNHNS and SASEGT. The CDR3 DNA reads TGTGCCAGCAGTCCGCGGGAGTCGTACAATGAGCAGTTCTTC. As protein: CASSPRESYNEQFF.

The chain couples TRBV5-1 to TRBJ2-6; 9 bases fit TRBD1. The CDR3 contains 17 residues. Germline CDR1 SGHRS, CDR2 YFSETQ. The V segment lost 4 bases and the J segment 0 bases; nucleotides outside the gene matches: 5. CDR3 DNA: TGCGCCAGCAGCAACAGGGGGCCATTCTCTGGGGCCAACGTCCTGACTTTC. Its protein product is CASSNRGPFSGANVLTF.

The rearrangement joins TRBV15 to TRBJ2-1; TRBD1 aligns across 9 bases. J lost 6 bases, V lost 0 bases, and 6 bases had no gene match. Germline CDR1 LNHNV, CDR2 YYDKDF (reference sequence). The CDR3 runs to 16 residues. CDR3 loop: CATSRDPGQGSNEQFF. The CDR3 nucleotides are TGTGCCACCAGCAGAGACCCGGGACAGGGCTCCAATGAGCAGTTCTTC.

V usage is TRBV7-9 and J usage is TRBJ1-6, with 7 bases matching TRBD1. J lost 7 bases, V lost 7 bases, and 7 bases had no gene match. The CDR3 runs 14 residues. Germline V gives CDR1 SEHNR, CDR2 FQNEAQ (reference sequence). The CDR3 is CASTLGRGNSPLHF. For the CDR3, the DNA is TGTGCCAGCACTTTGGGCAGGGGGAATTCACCCCTCCACTTT.